The subject of this entry is one T cell receptor (beta chain). Its antigen is currently unknown. Averaging around 110 mL, one heparinised blood draw came from each individual donor. The data derive from a study of beta chain features in type 1 diabetes. Study observations and caveats: TCRB CDR3s were moderately but significantly shorter in Type 1 diabetes patients in all four CD4+ subsets. Still unanswered here is whether HLA type influences TCRB rearrangement.

The sequenced template was cDNA made from the entire isolated RNA. This table comes from immunoSEQ multiplex PCR, and its TCRdb copy is limited to in-frame clones, with some not included. The top ten clones hold approximately 0.022% of a sample with hundreds of thousands of clones, about an eighth of them seen once. The germline CDR1 and CDR2 sequences are SGHRS and YFSETQ. V was shortened by 4 bases and J by 5 bases, with 18 bases between the two germline ends. The CDR3 runs to 15 residues. The sample comprised naive CD4+ T cells from blood. J is TRBJ2-5 and V is TRBV5-1, with D possibly TRBD2 on 6 matching bases. The origin of this receptor is a man aged 18 to 29 with type 1 diabetes. The CDR3 nucleotides read TGCGCCAGCAGCCTTCGACTAGATTCAATGGAGACCCAGTACTTC. Its translation is CASSLRLDSMETQYF.